Shown below are 15 T cell receptor beta chains from a single sample sequenced in a study of blood T cells in healthy people across ages. A second PCR of about 6 to 11 cycles used a sample-barcoded 5' primer and a J-beta primer mix. MiXCR was run by TCRdb on the 5' RACE reads, yielding one entry per CDR3 protein. The table has some 1.6 million distinct CDR3 sequences, about 32% seen once; the top ten hold over 9%. Sample: blood. The origin of the receptors is a woman aged 25 to 39 in good health.

This clonotype appeared many times. The CDR3 DNA reads TGTGCCATCAGTGGTCCGAAAGGGGAGACCCAGTACTTC. Its protein is CAISGPKGETQYF. The chain links TRBV10-3 to TRBJ2-5; D is unresolved. The CDR3 length is 13 residues. Looked up from germline, CDR1 is ENHRY and CDR2 is SYGVKD. The ends were cut back, 4 bases at V and 5 bases at J, with 11 bases in the middle.

The chain combines TRBV27 with TRBJ2-5; no definite D call. V lost 8 bases and J 4 bases, leaving 23 bases between the germline ends. Per the germline V gene, CDR1 is MNHEY and CDR2 is SMNVEV (reference sequence). The CDR3 is made up of 16 amino acids. CDR3 residues: CASARVPPPRGETQYF. The CDR3 region has the DNA TGTGCCAGCGCCCGAGTCCCACCCCCGAGAGGAGAGACCCAGTACTTC.

This clonotype was picked up a small number of times. The chain has TRBV4-1 and TRBJ1-4; 8 bases are shared with TRBD1. Germline loops: CDR1 MGHRA, CDR2 YSYEKL. This CDR3 region has 16 residues. J was trimmed by 8 bases and V by 0 bases; bases with no gene match: 8. The CDR3 reads CASSQDSWTGKEKLFF. For the CDR3, the DNA is TGCGCCAGCAGCCAAGATTCCTGGACAGGGAAAGAAAAACTGTTTTTT.

This clonotype has just a few counts. J is TRBJ2-7 and V is TRBV5-4; 7 bases fit TRBD1. Trimming removed 5 bases from V and 2 bases from J; junction bases left unmatched: 10. Germline loops: CDR1 SGHNT, CDR2 YYREEE (reference sequence). CDR3 size: 15 residues. The CDR3, as DNA: TGTGCCAGCAGGCTGAAGACAGGGCGCACCTACGAGCAGTACTTC. Translation: CASRLKTGRTYEQYF.

The rearrangement links TRBV5-5 to TRBJ1-1; 10 bases are shared with TRBD1. The V segment lost 2 bases and the J segment 0 bases; nucleotides outside the gene matches: 4. The CDR3 loop spans 16 amino acids. Germline V gives CDR1 SGHKS, CDR2 YYEKEE (reference sequence). DNA of the CDR3: TGTGCCAGCAGCTTCGCCGGGACAGGGGTGAACACTGAAGCTTTCTTT. It translates to CASSFAGTGVNTEAFF.

As for this clonotype: The junction departs from germline at one end; a sequencing error may be responsible. The V call is TRBV4-2, the J call TRBJ1-2; 7 bases align to TRBD1. CDR1 is LGHNA, CDR2 YNFKEQ, per germline. The CDR3 spans 15 residues. CDR3 residues: CASNPGQINNHGYTF. The CDR3 region has the DNA TGTGCCAGCAACCCGGGACAGATAAATAACCATGGCTACACCTTC.

The sample holds a few counts of this clonotype. V is TRBV20-1 and J is TRBJ1-6; weak D call: TRBD1 (6 bases). Trimming took 8 bases from V and 8 from J, leaving 22 bases between them. CDR1 is DFQATT, CDR2 SNEGSKA, per germline (reference sequence). The CDR3 has 15 amino acids. CDR3 DNA: TGCAGTACCAATAAAAGGACAGCCCCCTATTCACCCCTCCACTTT. Its translation: CSTNKRTAPYSPLHF.

J is TRBJ2-7 and V is TRBV4-1, with TRBD2 as a possible D gene (5 bases). The CDR3 runs to 18 residues. Germline assignment: CDR1 MGHRA and CDR2 YSYEKL. V gave up 1 base and J gave up 1 base, with 20 bases separating them. CDR3 protein: CASSQVAVGDPKSYEQYF. CDR3 sequence (DNA): TGCGCCAGCAGCCAAGTCGCAGTGGGAGATCCCAAATCCTACGAGCAGTACTTC.

This clonotype appeared many times. A clone one base away is much larger, so this may be a read error. The chain combines TRBV20-1 with TRBJ2-7, with 10 bases aligning to TRBD1. Trimming at V came to 6 bases and at J to 5 bases, leaving 4 bases not matched to a gene. The CDR3 is 12 amino acids. Germline V CDR1 and CDR2: DFQATT, SNEGSKA (reference sequence). The CDR3 spells CSAPGQGDEQYF. Here the CDR3 DNA reads TGCAGTGCCCCAGGACAGGGGGACGAGCAGTACTTC.

The chain is built from TRBV9 and TRBJ2-5; weak D call: TRBD2 (5 bases). V was clipped by 3 bases and J by 11 bases, with 17 bases between them. The CDR3 consists of 13 residues. CDR1 and CDR2 (germline): SGDLS, YYNGEE. This chain's CDR3 is CASSASGVGKQYF. DNA of the CDR3: TGTGCCAGCAGCGCCTCCGGGGTGGGGAAGCAGTACTTC.

In its sample, this clonotype was seen a few times. Relative to the germline gene, one junction end is altered; a read error may explain this. The V gene is TRBV12-3 or TRBV12-4, the J gene TRBJ2-3; D may be TRBD2 (5 bases). This CDR3 is 15 amino acids long. The CDR3 region has the DNA TGTGCCGGCAGTTTCAGTCTCCCGGGGACAGATACGCAGTATTTT. It encodes CAGSFSLPGTDTQYF.

The chain links TRBV4-1 to TRBJ2-5; D assignment may be TRBD1 or TRBD2 (6 bases each). Trimming left V 0 bases short and J 5 bases short, with 16 bases between. Germline lookup yields CDR1 MGHRA and CDR2 YSYEKL. The CDR3 runs to 16 residues. CDR3 bases: TGCGCCAGCAGCCAAGATCTACAGGGAGGATGGGAGACCCAGTACTTC. Protein: CASSQDLQGGWETQYF.

This rearrangement joins TRBV6-6 to TRBJ2-7; 7 positions match TRBD1. Germline V gene lookup returns CDR1 MNHNY and CDR2 SVGAGI (reference sequence). The CDR3 consists of 14 residues. J lost 7 bases, V lost 7 bases, and 13 bases had no gene match. Here the CDR3 DNA reads TGTGCCAGCACCCAGGGGGAGCAGTCGAGGGAGCAGTACTTC. Amino acids: CASTQGEQSREQYF.

This clonotype was seen a few times. V usage is TRBV10-2 and J usage is TRBJ2-6; D may match TRBD1 or TRBD2 (7 bases each). Germline CDR1 and CDR2: WSHSY and SAAADI. The V and J ends lost 6 bases and 0 bases respectively, with 15 bases between them. The CDR3 loop spans 17 amino acids. The CDR3 loop is CASRGGTASSGANVLTF. The DNA of the CDR3 is TGCGCCAGCAGGGGGGGGACAGCTAGCTCTGGGGCCAACGTCCTGACTTTC.

The table lists this clonotype with a few counts. CDR3 protein: CASSLGAPSAGSPLHF. The CDR3 DNA sequence: TGTGCCAGCAGTTTAGGGGCCCCTTCTGCTGGTTCACCCCTCCACTTT. The rearrangement joins TRBV12-3 or TRBV12-4 to TRBJ1-6; the D is unclear. This CDR3 spans 16 amino acids. V was shortened by 1 base and J by 9 bases, with 16 bases between the two germline ends.